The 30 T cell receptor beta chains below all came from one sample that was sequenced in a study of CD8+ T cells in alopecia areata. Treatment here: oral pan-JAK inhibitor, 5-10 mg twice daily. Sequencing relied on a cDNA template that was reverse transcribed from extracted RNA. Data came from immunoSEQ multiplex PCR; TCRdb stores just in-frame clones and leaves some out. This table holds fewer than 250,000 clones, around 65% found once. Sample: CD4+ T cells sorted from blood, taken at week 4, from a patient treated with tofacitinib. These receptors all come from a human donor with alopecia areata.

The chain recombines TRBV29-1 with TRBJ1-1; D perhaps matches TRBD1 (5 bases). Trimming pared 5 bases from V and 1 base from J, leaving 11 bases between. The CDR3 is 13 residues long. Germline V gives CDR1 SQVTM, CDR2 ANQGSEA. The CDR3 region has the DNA TGCAGCGTTAGAAAGGACACGAACACTGAAGCTTTCTTT. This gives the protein CSVRKDTNTEAFF. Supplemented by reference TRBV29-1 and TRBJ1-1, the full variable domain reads SAVISQKPSRDICQRGTSLTIQCQVDSQVTMMFWYRQQPGQSLTLIATANQGSEATYESGFVIDKFPISRPNLTFSTLTVSNMSPEDSSIYLCSVRKDTNTEAFFGQGTRLTVV.

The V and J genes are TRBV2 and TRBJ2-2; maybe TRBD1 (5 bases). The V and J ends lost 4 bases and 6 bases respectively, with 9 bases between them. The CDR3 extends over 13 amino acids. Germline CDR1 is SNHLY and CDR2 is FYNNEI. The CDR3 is CASSGQPPGELFF. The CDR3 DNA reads TGTGCCAGCAGTGGACAGCCCCCCGGGGAGCTGTTTTTT.

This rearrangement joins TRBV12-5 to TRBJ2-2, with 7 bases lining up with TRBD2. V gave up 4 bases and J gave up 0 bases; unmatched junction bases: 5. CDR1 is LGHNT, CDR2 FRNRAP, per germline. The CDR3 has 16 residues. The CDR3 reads CASGSGLPANTGELFF. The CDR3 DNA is TGTGCTAGTGGTTCGGGACTACCAGCGAACACCGGGGAGCTGTTTTTT.

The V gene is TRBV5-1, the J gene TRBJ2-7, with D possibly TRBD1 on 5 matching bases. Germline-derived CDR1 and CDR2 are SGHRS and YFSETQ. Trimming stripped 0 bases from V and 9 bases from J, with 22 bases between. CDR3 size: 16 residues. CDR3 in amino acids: CASSLEYRGSGQGQYF. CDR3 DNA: TGCGCCAGCAGCTTGGAATACAGAGGCTCTGGGCAGGGGCAGTACTTC.

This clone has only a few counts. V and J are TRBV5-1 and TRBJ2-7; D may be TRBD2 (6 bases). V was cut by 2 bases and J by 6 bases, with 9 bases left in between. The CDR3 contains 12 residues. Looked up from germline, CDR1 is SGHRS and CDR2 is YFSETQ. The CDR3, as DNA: TGCGCCAGCAGCTTCGGAGGGACCGAGCAGTACTTC. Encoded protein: CASSFGGTEQYF.

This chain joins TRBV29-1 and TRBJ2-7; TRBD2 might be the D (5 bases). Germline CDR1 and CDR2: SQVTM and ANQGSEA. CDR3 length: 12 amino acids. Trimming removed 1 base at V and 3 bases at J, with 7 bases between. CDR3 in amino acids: CSVEGENYEQYF. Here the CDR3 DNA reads TGCAGCGTTGAAGGGGAGAACTACGAGCAGTACTTC.

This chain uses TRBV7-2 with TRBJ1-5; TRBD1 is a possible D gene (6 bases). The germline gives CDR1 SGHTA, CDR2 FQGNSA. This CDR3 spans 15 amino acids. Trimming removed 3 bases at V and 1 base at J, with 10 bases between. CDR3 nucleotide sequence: TGTGCCAGCAGCTTGACAGGCTTAAGCAATCAGCCCCAGCATTTT. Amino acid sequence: CASSLTGLSNQPQHF.

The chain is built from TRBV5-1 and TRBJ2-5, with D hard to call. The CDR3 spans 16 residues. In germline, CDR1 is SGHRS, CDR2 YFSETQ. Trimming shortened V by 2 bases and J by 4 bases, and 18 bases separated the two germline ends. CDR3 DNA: TGCGCCAGCAGCTTCCGGGCCCTTGGCGAGATAGAGACCCAGTACTTC. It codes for CASSFRALGEIETQYF.

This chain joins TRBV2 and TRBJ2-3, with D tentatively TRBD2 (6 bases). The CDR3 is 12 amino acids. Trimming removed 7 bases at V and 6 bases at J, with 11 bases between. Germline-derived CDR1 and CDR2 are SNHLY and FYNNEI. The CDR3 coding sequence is TGTGCCAGCAAACTAGCTACGGATACGCAGTATTTT. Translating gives CASKLATDTQYF.

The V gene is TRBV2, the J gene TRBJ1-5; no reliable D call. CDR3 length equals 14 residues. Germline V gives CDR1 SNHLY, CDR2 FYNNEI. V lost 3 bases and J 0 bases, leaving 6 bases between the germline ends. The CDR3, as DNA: TGTGCCAGCAGTGACAGTTATAGCAATCAGCCCCAGCATTTT. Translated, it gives CASSDSYSNQPQHF.

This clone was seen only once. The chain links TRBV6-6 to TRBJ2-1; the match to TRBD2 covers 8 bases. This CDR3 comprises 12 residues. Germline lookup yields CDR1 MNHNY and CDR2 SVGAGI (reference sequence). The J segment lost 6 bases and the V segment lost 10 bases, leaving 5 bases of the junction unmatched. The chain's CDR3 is CATRGGSNEQFF. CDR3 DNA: TGTGCCACCCGCGGGGGGTCCAATGAGCAGTTCTTC.

CDR3 sequence reads: CASSPRTGITYEQYF. CDR3 DNA: TGTGCCAGCAGCCCGAGGACAGGCATAACCTACGAGCAGTACTTC. This chain uses TRBV7-8 with TRBJ2-7; TRBD1 aligns across 7 bases. The V and J ends lost 5 bases and 2 bases, in that order; junction bases with no gene match: 9. Germline V gene sequence: CDR1 SGHVS, CDR2 FQNEAQ. The CDR3 is 15 residues long.

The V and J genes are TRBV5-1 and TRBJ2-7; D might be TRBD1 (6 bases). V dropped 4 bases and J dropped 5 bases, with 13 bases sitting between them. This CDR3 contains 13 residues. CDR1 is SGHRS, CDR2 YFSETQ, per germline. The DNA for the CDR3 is TGCGCCAGCAGCCCGAGACAGGAAAACGAGCAGTACTTC. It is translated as CASSPRQENEQYF. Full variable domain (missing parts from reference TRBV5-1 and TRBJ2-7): KAGVTQTPRYLIKTRGQQVTLSCSPISGHRSVSWYQQTPGQGLQFLFEYFSETQRNKGNFPGRFSGRQFSNSRSEMNVSTLELGDSALYLCASSPRQENEQYFGPGTRLTVT.

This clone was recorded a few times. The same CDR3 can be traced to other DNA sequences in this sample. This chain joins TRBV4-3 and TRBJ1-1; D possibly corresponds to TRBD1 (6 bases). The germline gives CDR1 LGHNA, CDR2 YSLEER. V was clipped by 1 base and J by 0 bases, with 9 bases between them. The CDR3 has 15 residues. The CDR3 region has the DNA TGCGCCAGCAGCCAAGTGCCAGGGGTGAACACTGAAGCTTTCTTT. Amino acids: CASSQVPGVNTEAFF.

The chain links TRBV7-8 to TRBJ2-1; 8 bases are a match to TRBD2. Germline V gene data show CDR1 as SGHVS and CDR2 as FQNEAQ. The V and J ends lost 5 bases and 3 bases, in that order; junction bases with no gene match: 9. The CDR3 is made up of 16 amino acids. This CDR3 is CASSNKTSGSYNEQFF. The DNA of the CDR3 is TGTGCCAGCAGCAACAAAACTAGCGGCAGCTACAATGAGCAGTTCTTC.

Here the CDR3 DNA reads TGCAGCGTTGAAGATCTACAGGACTACGTCGGGCAGTTCTTC. It codes for CSVEDLQDYVGQFF. V is TRBV29-1 and J is TRBJ2-1; D possibly corresponds to TRBD2 (6 bases). This CDR3 spans 14 amino acids. Germline CDR1 is SQVTM and CDR2 is ANQGSEA. Trimming left V 0 bases short and J 12 bases short, with 18 bases between.

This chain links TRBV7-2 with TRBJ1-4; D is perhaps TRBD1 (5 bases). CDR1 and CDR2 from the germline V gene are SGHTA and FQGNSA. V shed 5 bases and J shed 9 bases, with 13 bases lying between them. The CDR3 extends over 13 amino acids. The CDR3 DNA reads TGTGCCAGCAGCCCCTTGGGGGGTCAAAAACTGTTTTTT. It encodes CASSPLGGQKLFF.

The DNA for the CDR3 is TGTGCCAGCAGCTTAGACCTGACTCCGGGGGATACGCAGTATTTT. It codes for CASSLDLTPGDTQYF. The chain joins TRBV11-3 to TRBJ2-3; the D gene is possibly TRBD2 (5 bases). Trimming cost V 0 bases and J 6 bases, with 13 bases left between them. The CDR3 totals 15 residues. The germline V gene has CDR1 SGHNT and CDR2 YENEEA.

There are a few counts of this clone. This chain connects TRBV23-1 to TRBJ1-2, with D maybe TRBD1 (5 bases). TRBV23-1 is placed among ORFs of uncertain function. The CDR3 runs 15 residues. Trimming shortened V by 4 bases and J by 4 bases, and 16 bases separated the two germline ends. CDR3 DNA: TGCGCCAGCAGTCTCCTTGGGCAGGGAACCTATGGCTACACCTTC. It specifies CASSLLGQGTYGYTF.

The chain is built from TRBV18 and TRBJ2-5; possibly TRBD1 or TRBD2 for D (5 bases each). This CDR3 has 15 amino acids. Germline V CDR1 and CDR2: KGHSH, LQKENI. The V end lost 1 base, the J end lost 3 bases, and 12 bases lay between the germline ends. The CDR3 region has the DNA TGTGCCAGCTCACCACGGGCGGGCAGGGAAGAGACCCAGTACTTC. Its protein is CASSPRAGREETQYF.

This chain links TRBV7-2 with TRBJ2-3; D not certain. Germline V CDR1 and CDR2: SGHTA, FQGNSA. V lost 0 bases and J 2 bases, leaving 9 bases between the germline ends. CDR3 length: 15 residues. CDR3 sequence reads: CASSLAILLTDTQYF. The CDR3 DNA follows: TGTGCCAGCAGCTTAGCTATACTACTCACAGATACGCAGTATTTT. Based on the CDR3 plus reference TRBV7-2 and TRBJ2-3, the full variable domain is GAGVSQSPSNKVTEKGKDVELRCDPISGHTALYWYRQSLGQGLEFLIYFQGNSAPDKSGLPSDRFSAERTGGSVSTLTIQRTQQEDSAVYLCASSLAILLTDTQYFGPGTRLTVL.

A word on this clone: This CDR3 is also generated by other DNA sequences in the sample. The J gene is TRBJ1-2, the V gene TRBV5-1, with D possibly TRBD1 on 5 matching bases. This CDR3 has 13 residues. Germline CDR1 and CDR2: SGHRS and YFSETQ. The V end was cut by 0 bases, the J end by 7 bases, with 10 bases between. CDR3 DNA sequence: TGCGCCAGCAGCTTGGCGGGGCGGAGTGGCTACACCTTC. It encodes CASSLAGRSGYTF.

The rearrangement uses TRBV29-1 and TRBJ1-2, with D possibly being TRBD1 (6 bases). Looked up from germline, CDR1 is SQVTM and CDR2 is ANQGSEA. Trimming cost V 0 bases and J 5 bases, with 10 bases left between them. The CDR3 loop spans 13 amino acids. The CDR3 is CSVEEVDRYGYTF. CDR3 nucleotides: TGCAGCGTTGAAGAAGTGGACAGATATGGCTACACCTTC.

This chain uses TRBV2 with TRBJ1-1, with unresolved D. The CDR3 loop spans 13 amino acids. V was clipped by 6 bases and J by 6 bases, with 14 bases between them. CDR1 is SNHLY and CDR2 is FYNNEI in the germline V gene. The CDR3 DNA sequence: TGTGCCAGCAGCAAAACGATCCAAGCTGAAGCTTTCTTT. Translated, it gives CASSKTIQAEAFF.

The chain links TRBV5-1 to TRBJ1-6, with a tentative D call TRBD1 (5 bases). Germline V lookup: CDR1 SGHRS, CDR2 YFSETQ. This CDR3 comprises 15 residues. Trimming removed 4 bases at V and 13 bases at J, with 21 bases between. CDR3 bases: TGCGCCAGCAGCCCGGACGGACGGGACCCAGGGCCCCTCCACTTT. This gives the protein CASSPDGRDPGPLHF.

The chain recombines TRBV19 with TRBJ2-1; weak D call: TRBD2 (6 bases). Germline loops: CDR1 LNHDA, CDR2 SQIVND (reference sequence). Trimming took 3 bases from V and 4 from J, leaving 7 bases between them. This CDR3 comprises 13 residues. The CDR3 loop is CASSMLAYNEQFF. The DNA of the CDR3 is TGTGCCAGTAGTATGCTAGCGTACAATGAGCAGTTCTTC.

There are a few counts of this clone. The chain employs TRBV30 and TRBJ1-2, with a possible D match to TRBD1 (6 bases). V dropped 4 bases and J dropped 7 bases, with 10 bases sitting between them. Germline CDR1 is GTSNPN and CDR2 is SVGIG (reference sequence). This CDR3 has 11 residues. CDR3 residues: CAWTQGPGYTF. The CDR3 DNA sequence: TGTGCCTGGACCCAGGGGCCTGGCTACACCTTC.

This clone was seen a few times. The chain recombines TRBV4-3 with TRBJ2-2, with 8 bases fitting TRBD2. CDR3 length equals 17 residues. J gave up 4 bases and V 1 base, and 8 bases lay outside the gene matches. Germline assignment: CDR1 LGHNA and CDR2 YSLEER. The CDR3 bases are TGCGCCAGCAGCCAAGTACGCGGGCTAGCGGGCACCGGGGAGCTGTTTTTT. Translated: CASSQVRGLAGTGELFF.

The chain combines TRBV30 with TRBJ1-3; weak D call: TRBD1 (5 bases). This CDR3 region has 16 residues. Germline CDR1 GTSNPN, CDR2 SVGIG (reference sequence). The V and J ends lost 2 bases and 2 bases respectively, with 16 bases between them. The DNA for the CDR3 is TGTGCCTGGAGTCTTCATCTTCAGGGCCCTGGAAACACCATATATTTT. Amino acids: CAWSLHLQGPGNTIYF.

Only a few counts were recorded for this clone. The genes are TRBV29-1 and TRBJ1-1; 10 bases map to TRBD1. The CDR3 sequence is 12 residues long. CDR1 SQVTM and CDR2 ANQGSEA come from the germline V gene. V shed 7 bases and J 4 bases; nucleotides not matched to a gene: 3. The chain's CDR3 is CSGRQGATEAFF. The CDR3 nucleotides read TGCAGCGGACGACAGGGGGCCACTGAAGCTTTCTTT.